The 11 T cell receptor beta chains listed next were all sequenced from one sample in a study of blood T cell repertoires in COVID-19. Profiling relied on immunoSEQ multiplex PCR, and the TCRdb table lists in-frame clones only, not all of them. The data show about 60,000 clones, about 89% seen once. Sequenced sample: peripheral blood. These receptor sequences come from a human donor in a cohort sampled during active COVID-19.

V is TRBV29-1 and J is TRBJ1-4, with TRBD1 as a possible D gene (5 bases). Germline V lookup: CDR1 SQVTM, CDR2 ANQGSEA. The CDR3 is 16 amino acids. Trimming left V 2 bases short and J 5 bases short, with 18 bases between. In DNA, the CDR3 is TGCAGCGTTGAAAGAGGAGGGCAGGGTGAGAATGAAAAACTGTTTTTT. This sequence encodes CSVERGGQGENEKLFF.

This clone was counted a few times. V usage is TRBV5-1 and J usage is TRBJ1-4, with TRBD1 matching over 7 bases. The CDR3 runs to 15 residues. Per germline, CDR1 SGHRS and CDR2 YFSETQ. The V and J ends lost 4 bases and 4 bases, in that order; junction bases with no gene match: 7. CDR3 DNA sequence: TGCGCCAGCAGCCCACCGGACAGGAGTAATGAAAAACTGTTTTTT. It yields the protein CASSPPDRSNEKLFF. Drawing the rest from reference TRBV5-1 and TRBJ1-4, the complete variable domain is KAGVTQTPRYLIKTRGQQVTLSCSPISGHRSVSWYQQTPGQGLQFLFEYFSETQRNKGNFPGRFSGRQFSNSRSEMNVSTLELGDSALYLCASSPPDRSNEKLFFGSGTQLSVL.

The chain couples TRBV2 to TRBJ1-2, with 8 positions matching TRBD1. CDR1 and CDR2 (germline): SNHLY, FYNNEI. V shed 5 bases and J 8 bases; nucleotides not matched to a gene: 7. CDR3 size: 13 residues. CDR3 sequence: CASSLDRANGYTF. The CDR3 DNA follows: TGTGCCAGCAGTTTGGACAGGGCCAACGGCTACACCTTC.

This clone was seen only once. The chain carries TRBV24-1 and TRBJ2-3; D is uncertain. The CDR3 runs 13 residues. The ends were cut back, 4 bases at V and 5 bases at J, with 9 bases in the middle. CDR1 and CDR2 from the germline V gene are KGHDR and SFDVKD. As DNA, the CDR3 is TGTGCCACCAGTGACTACTTTAAAGATACGCAGTATTTT. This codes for CATSDYFKDTQYF.

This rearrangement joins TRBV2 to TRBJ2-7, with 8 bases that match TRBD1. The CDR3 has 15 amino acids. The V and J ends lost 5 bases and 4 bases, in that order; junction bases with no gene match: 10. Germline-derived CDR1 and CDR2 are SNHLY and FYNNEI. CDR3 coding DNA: TGTGCCAGCAGTCGACCCGGGACAGGCGAGTACGAGCAGTACTTC. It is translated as CASSRPGTGEYEQYF.

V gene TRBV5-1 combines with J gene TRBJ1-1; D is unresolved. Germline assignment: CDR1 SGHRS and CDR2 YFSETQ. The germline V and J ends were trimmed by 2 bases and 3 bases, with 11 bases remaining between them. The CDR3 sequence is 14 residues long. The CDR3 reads CASSFQVGDTEAFF. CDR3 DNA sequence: TGCGCCAGCAGCTTTCAGGTCGGGGACACTGAAGCTTTCTTT.

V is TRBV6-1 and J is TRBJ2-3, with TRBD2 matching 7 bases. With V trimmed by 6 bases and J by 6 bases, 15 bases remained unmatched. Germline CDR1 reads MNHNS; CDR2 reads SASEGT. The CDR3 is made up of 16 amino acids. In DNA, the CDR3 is TGTGCCAGCAGCGAACCTAAGTGGCGGGAGAAGGATACGCAGTATTTT. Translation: CASSEPKWREKDTQYF.

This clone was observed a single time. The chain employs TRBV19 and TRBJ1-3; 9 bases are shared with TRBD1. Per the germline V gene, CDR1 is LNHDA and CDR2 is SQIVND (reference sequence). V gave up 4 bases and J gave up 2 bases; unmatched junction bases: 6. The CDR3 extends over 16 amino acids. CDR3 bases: TGTGCCAGTAGTACTCCACAGGGGGCAGCTGGAAACACCATATATTTT. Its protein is CASSTPQGAAGNTIYF. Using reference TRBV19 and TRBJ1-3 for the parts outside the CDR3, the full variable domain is DGGITQSPKYLFRKEGQNVTLSCEQNLNHDAMYWYRQDPGQGLRLIYYSQIVNDFQKGDIAEGYSVSREKKESFPLTVTSAQKNPTAFYLCASSTPQGAAGNTIYFGEGSWLTVV.

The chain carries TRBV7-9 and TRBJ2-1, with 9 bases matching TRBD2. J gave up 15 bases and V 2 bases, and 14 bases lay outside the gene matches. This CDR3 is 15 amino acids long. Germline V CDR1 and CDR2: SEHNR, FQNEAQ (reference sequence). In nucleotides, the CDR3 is TGTGCCAGCAGCTTACGAGTAGCGGGGGCTTCCCCCGGGTTCTTC. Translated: CASSLRVAGASPGFF.

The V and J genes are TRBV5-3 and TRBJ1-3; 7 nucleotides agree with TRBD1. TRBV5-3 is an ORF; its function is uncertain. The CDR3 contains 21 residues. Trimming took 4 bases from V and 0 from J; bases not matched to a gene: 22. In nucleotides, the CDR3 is TGTGCCAGAAGCGGACGCTCGGACAGGACGAAAGCCTTCCACTCTGGAAACACCATATATTTT. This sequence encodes CARSGRSDRTKAFHSGNTIYF.

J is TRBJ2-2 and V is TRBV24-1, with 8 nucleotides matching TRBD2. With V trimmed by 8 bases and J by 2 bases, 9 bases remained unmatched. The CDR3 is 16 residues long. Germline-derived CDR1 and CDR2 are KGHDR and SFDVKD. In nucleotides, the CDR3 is TGTGCCACCACCGGAGGGACTAGTCTTAACACCGGGGAGCTGTTTTTT. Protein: CATTGGTSLNTGELFF.